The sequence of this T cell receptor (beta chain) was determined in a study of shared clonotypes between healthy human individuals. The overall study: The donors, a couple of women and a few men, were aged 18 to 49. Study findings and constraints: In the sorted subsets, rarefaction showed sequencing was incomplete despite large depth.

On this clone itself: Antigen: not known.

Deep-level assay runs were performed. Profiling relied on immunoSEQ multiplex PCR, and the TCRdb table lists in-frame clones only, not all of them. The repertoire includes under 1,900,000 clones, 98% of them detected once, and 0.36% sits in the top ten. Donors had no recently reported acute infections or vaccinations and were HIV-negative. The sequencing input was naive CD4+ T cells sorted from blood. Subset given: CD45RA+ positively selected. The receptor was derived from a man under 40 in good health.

The CDR3 DNA follows: TGTGCCAGCAGCGCCGGACTAGCGGGAGGGCCGGTGTCAGATACGCAGTATTTT. Translation: CASSAGLAGGPVSDTQYF. This rearrangement joins TRBV9 to TRBJ2-3; 15 bases map to TRBD2. Germline CDR1 reads SGDLS; CDR2 reads YYNGEE. The CDR3 contains 18 residues. Unmatched junction bases numbered 9, after V lost 3 bases and J lost 4 bases.